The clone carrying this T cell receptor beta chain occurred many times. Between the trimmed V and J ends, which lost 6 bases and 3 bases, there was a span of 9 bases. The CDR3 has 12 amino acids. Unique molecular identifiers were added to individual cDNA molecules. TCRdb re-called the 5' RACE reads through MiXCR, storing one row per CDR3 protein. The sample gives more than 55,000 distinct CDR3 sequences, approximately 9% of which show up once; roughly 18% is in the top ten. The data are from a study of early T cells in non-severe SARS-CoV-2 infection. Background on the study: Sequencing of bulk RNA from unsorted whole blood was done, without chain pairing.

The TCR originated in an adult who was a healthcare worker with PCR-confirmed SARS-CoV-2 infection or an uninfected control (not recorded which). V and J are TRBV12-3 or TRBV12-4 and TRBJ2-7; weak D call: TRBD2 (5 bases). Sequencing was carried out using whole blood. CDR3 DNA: TGTGCCAGCAGCCCGGCGGGCTACGAGCAGTACTTC. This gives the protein CASSPAGYEQYF.